A selection of T cell receptor beta chains follows, all from one sample in a study of blood T cell repertoires in COVID-19. Assay used: immunoSEQ multiplex PCR; TCRdb lists only in-frame clones, some missing. The sample contains over 250,000 clones, approximately 90% of which appear only once. Source material: PBMCs or T cells enriched from blood (not recorded which). The source of these receptors is a woman aged 45 to 65 who had recovered from COVID-19. Both conserved end residues are trimmed from each CDR3.

j_gene | v_gene | CDR3aa
TRBJ2-1 | TRBV9 | ASSVSTGGLGSYNEQF
TRBJ2-7 | TRBV3-1/TRBV3-2 | ASSGPDRDSFGYEQY
TRBJ1-4 | TRBV18 | ASSPSHSGGNEKLF
TRBJ2-7 | TRBV28 | ASRPPGTGPDIFSYEQY
TRBJ2-5 | TRBV9 | ASSVVAGGETQY
TRBJ2-3 | TRBV20-1 | SALLTDTQY
TRBJ1-1 | TRBV5-1 | ASSPTTGNTEAF
TRBJ2-7 | TRBV28 | ASSPGQGPYEQY
TRBJ2-5 | TRBV28 | ASSPGDQETQY
TRBJ1-6 | TRBV7-3 | ASSLGLGNSPLH